The 25 T cell receptor beta chains given below trace back to one sample, sequenced in a study of blood T cell repertoires in COVID-19. Some clones are missing from TCRdb's copy, which holds only in-frame ones; the method was immunoSEQ multiplex PCR. The table has around 27,000 clones, 85% to 90% seen once. The sequencing sample was made of peripheral blood. All receptors come from a man between 60 and 75 years old with acute or convalescent COVID-19.

This chain uses TRBV29-1 with TRBJ1-3; TRBD1 agrees at 7 bases. J gave up 1 base and V 7 bases, and 4 bases lay outside the gene matches. There are 13 residues in the CDR3. Germline CDR1 reads SQVTM; CDR2 reads ANQGSEA. CDR3 nucleotide sequence: TGCAGCGCTATGACAGGGTCTGGAAACACCATATATTTT. It specifies CSAMTGSGNTIYF.

This clone was seen a handful of times. CDR3 sequence (DNA): TGCGCCAGCAGCTCCGGAGGAGGGAGCTATGGCTACACCTTC. Amino acid sequence: CASSSGGGSYGYTF. This chain links TRBV5-1 with TRBJ1-2; D ambiguous. V lost 3 bases and J lost 4, with 13 bases in between. Germline lookup yields CDR1 SGHRS and CDR2 YFSETQ. The CDR3 is made up of 14 amino acids.

The chain has TRBV19 and TRBJ2-6, with a possible D match to TRBD1 (6 bases). This CDR3 has 18 amino acids. Germline V lookup: CDR1 LNHDA, CDR2 SQIVND (reference sequence). Trimming removed 3 bases at V and 4 bases at J, with 19 bases between. As DNA, the CDR3 is TGTGCCAGTAGTATTGGTGTCAGGGGAACATCGGGGGCCAACGTCCTGACTTTC. Its translation: CASSIGVRGTSGANVLTF.

The chain links TRBV5-5 to TRBJ1-5, with D possibly being TRBD1 (6 bases). Germline CDR1 and CDR2: SGHKS and YYEKEE (reference sequence). CDR3 size: 16 residues. V lost 4 bases and J lost 2, with 16 bases in between. The CDR3, as DNA: TGTGCCAGCAGCCCCTGGGGGGGCGGAGGCAATCAGCCCCAGCATTTT. Protein: CASSPWGGGGNQPQHF.

The rearrangement joins TRBV7-9 to TRBJ1-3; D is unclear. CDR3 size: 16 residues. CDR1 is SEHNR, CDR2 FQNEAQ, per germline (reference sequence). Trimming cost V 1 base and J 0 bases, with 10 bases left between them. The CDR3: CASSLEAGISGNTIYF. CDR3 DNA: TGTGCCAGCAGCTTAGAGGCAGGAATCTCTGGAAACACCATATATTTT. Filled out from reference TRBV7-9 and TRBJ1-3, the complete variable domain reads DTGVSQNPRHKITKRGQNVTFRCDPISEHNRLYWYRQTLGQGPEFLTYFQNEAQLEKSRLLSDRFSAERPKGSFSTLEIQRTEQGDSAMYLCASSLEAGISGNTIYFGEGSWLTVV.

The chain couples TRBV6-5 to TRBJ1-2; unclear D gene. Germline V lookup: CDR1 MNHEY, CDR2 SVGAGI. The V end was cut by 9 bases, the J end by 14 bases, with 22 bases between. The CDR3 extends over 12 amino acids. The CDR3 DNA follows: TGTGCCAGTTCTCAGTGGGCGGGCGGAGGGACCTTC. Protein: CASSQWAGGGTF.

The count of this clone is one. The same CDR3 also results from other DNA sequences found in this sample. This chain uses TRBV5-1 with TRBJ2-3, with 9 bases that match TRBD2. CDR1 is SGHRS, CDR2 YFSETQ, per germline. V gave up 4 bases and J gave up 1 base; unmatched junction bases: 7. The CDR3 has 16 amino acids. The CDR3 loop is CASSLGLAGGTDTQYF. The DNA for the CDR3 is TGCGCCAGCAGCCTGGGATTAGCGGGAGGCACAGATACGCAGTATTTT.

V usage is TRBV13 and J usage is TRBJ1-5; no reliable D call. The germline V and J ends were trimmed by 2 bases and 2 bases, with 10 bases remaining between them. This CDR3 spans 15 amino acids. Germline assignment: CDR1 PRHDT and CDR2 FYEKMQ (reference sequence). CDR3 residues: CASSLRREGNQPQHF. The CDR3 region has the DNA TGTGCCAGCAGCTTACGGAGGGAGGGCAATCAGCCCCAGCATTTT. Based on the CDR3 plus reference TRBV13 and TRBJ1-5, the full variable domain is AAGVIQSPRHLIKEKRETATLKCYPIPRHDTVYWYQQGPGQDPQFLISFYEKMQSDKGSIPDRFSAQQFSDYHSELNMSSLELGDSALYFCASSLRREGNQPQHFGDGTRLSIL.

V gene TRBV5-6 combines with J gene TRBJ2-1, with TRBD1 matching 8 bases. The V gene's germline CDR1 is SGHDT and CDR2 YYEEEE. V lost 4 bases to trimming and J lost 8 bases; unmatched junction nucleotides: 5. The CDR3 is 13 amino acids. CDR3 nucleotides: TGTGCCAGCAGCAAAGGACAGGGACATGAGCAGTTCTTC. This sequence encodes CASSKGQGHEQFF.

In DNA, the CDR3 is TGTGCCATCAGTGATAGGACAGCCAACTATGGCTACACCTTC. Its protein product is CAISDRTANYGYTF. The genes are TRBV10-3 and TRBJ1-2; D is possibly TRBD1 (6 bases). Germline lookup yields CDR1 ENHRY and CDR2 SYGVKD. CDR3 length: 14 residues. With 3 bases removed from V and 2 bases from J, the gap between germline ends came to 10 bases.

The chain couples TRBV6-5 to TRBJ1-1; a possible D gene is TRBD1 (6 bases). Trimming pared 7 bases from V and 4 bases from J, leaving 16 bases between. Per the germline V gene, CDR1 is MNHEY and CDR2 is SVGAGI. The CDR3 loop spans 14 amino acids. The CDR3 here is CASIGTGLGTEAFF. CDR3 nucleotide sequence: TGTGCCAGCATCGGAACAGGGCTAGGCACTGAAGCTTTCTTT.

V usage is TRBV7-9 and J usage is TRBJ2-5; 7 nucleotides align to TRBD2. The germline gives CDR1 SEHNR, CDR2 FQNEAQ (reference sequence). The CDR3 covers 15 residues. Trimming took 5 bases from V and 4 from J; bases not matched to a gene: 10. DNA of the CDR3: TGTGCCAGCAGCCCCGCCGTAAGGGAGGGAGAGACCCAGTACTTC. Its protein product is CASSPAVREGETQYF.

The chain couples TRBV7-2 to TRBJ1-2; 7 positions agree with TRBD1. With 7 bases clipped from V and 6 bases from J, the junction kept 8 bases outside the gene matches. CDR1 is SGHTA and CDR2 is FQGNSA in the germline V gene. This CDR3 is 13 amino acids long. CDR3 in DNA: TGTGCCAGCAACCTTGGCAGGGGGAATGGCTACACCTTC. Protein product: CASNLGRGNGYTF.

V and J are TRBV5-1 and TRBJ1-4; TRBD1 is a possible D gene (6 bases). V was pared by 4 bases and J by 1 base, with 11 bases between. The CDR3 covers 15 residues. Germline-derived CDR1 and CDR2 are SGHRS and YFSETQ. The CDR3 DNA reads as TGCGCCAGCAGCCCCGGGACACTAACTAATGAAAAACTGTTTTTT. This translates into CASSPGTLTNEKLFF.

This clone was recorded once. V gene TRBV6-1 combines with J gene TRBJ1-2, with 8 bases lining up with TRBD1. CDR1 MNHNS and CDR2 SASEGT come from the germline V gene. Trimming at V came to 2 bases and at J to 8 bases, leaving 4 bases not matched to a gene. This CDR3 has 13 residues. The chain's CDR3 is CASSEPGTGGYTF. The CDR3 DNA reads as TGTGCCAGCAGTGAACCCGGGACAGGCGGCTACACCTTC.

The V call is TRBV10-3, the J call TRBJ2-3, with D perhaps TRBD2 (5 bases). Trimming shortened V by 3 bases and J by 0 bases, and 19 bases separated the two germline ends. The CDR3 consists of 18 residues. CDR1 and CDR2 (germline): ENHRY, SYGVKD. CDR3 in amino acids: CAISDWTLPKSSTDTQYF. In DNA, the CDR3 is TGTGCCATCAGTGACTGGACTCTACCTAAATCTAGCACAGATACGCAGTATTTT.

V usage is TRBV18 and J usage is TRBJ1-3; D unclear. Germline-derived CDR1 and CDR2 are KGHSH and LQKENI. The ends were cut back, 0 bases at V and 0 bases at J, with 9 bases in the middle. CDR3 length: 16 amino acids. The CDR3 DNA reads as TGTGCCAGCTCACCACCGGCGGGCAACTCTGGAAACACCATATATTTT. Translating it yields CASSPPAGNSGNTIYF.

CDR3 nucleotides: TGTGCCAGCAGCCAAGGGGACAGGGTGCGTAACAATGAGCAGTTCTTC. The encoded protein is CASSQGDRVRNNEQFF. The rearrangement links TRBV3-1 (or the pseudogene TRBV3-2) to TRBJ2-1; 9 bases map to TRBD1. Germline V gene lookup returns CDR1 LGHDT and CDR2 YNNKEL (reference sequence). V lost 1 base to trimming and J lost 5 bases; unmatched junction nucleotides: 6. The CDR3 spans 16 residues.

This chain joins TRBV19 and TRBJ2-2, with TRBD1 identical over 9 bases. CDR1 is LNHDA, CDR2 SQIVND, per germline (reference sequence). V shed 5 bases and J 5 bases; nucleotides not matched to a gene: 3. The CDR3 totals 14 residues. The CDR3 loop is CASSSDRGTGELFF. CDR3 in DNA: TGTGCCAGTAGTTCGGACAGGGGAACCGGGGAGCTGTTTTTT. Drawing the rest from reference TRBV19 and TRBJ2-2, the complete variable domain is DGGITQSPKYLFRKEGQNVTLSCEQNLNHDAMYWYRQDPGQGLRLIYYSQIVNDFQKGDIAEGYSVSREKKESFPLTVTSAQKNPTAFYLCASSSDRGTGELFFGEGSRLTVL.

V usage is TRBV6-8 and J usage is TRBJ1-2; D uncertain. This CDR3 region has 16 residues. Trimming pared 2 bases from V and 0 bases from J, leaving 13 bases between. In germline, CDR1 is MNHGY, CDR2 SAAAGT. In nucleotides, the CDR3 is TGTGCCAGCAGTTACACGACACCCAAGACTAACTATGGCTACACCTTC. Translated: CASSYTTPKTNYGYTF.

The chain recombines TRBV5-1 with TRBJ2-4, with D perhaps matching TRBD2 (6 bases). The CDR3 extends over 15 amino acids. Germline V gives CDR1 SGHRS, CDR2 YFSETQ. The germline V and J ends were trimmed by 2 bases and 3 bases, with 12 bases remaining between them. CDR3 nucleotides: TGCGCCAGCAGCTTTGGAGGGGCGGGCAAAAACATTCAGTACTTC. Protein product: CASSFGGAGKNIQYF.

This clone is medium-sized. The CDR3 sequence is CASSYSSLSGNTIYF. As DNA, the CDR3 is TGTGCCAGCAGCTACAGCTCACTCTCTGGAAACACCATATATTTT. The chain employs TRBV6-5 and TRBJ1-3; unclear D gene. The CDR3 consists of 15 residues. With 6 bases removed from V and 0 bases from J, the gap between germline ends came to 12 bases. Germline assignment: CDR1 MNHEY and CDR2 SVGAGI.

The chain recombines TRBV19 with TRBJ2-4; 8 positions match TRBD1. Germline lookup yields CDR1 LNHDA and CDR2 SQIVND (reference sequence). The CDR3 contains 13 residues. V trimming: 5 bases; J trimming: 11 bases; junction bases outside the gene matches: 8. The chain's CDR3 is CASSPPDRVVQYF. CDR3 nucleotide sequence: TGTGCCAGTAGTCCCCCGGACAGGGTGGTTCAGTACTTC. Filled out from reference TRBV19 and TRBJ2-4, the complete variable domain reads DGGITQSPKYLFRKEGQNVTLSCEQNLNHDAMYWYRQDPGQGLRLIYYSQIVNDFQKGDIAEGYSVSREKKESFPLTVTSAQKNPTAFYLCASSPPDRVVQYFGAGTRLSVL.

The chain has TRBV4-2 and TRBJ2-1, with D unresolved. Trimming cost V 1 base and J 8 bases, with 9 bases left between them. Germline V gives CDR1 LGHNA, CDR2 YNFKEQ. This CDR3 is built from 13 residues. CDR3 in amino acids: CASSQGRNDEQFF. The DNA for the CDR3 is TGTGCCAGCAGCCAAGGCAGAAACGATGAGCAGTTCTTC.

The rearrangement links TRBV7-2 to TRBJ2-3, with 12 bases aligning to TRBD2. V lost 0 bases, J lost 3 bases, and 13 bases stayed unmatched. This CDR3 is 20 amino acids long. Germline loops: CDR1 SGHTA, CDR2 FQGNSA. The CDR3 sequence is CASSLAPLSGLAGGTDTQYF. CDR3 coding DNA: TGTGCCAGCAGCTTAGCACCCCTTAGCGGGCTAGCGGGGGGGACAGATACGCAGTATTTT.